A single sample gave rise to the 12 T cell receptor beta chains below, sequenced in a study of blood T cells in healthy people across ages. Primed by a sample-barcoded 5' primer and a J-beta primer mix, a second PCR proceeded for about 7 to 12 cycles. TCRdb reprocessed the 5' RACE reads via MiXCR and lists one record per CDR3 protein. The sample holds hundreds of thousands of distinct CDR3 sequences, about 56% seen once. Sequenced sample: blood. These receptors were obtained from a man in his forties in good health.

The sample holds a few counts of this clonotype. The chain couples TRBV29-1 to TRBJ2-3; 8 nucleotides agree with TRBD1. This CDR3 spans 12 amino acids. After removal of 4 bases from V and 6 bases from J, the junction contained 3 bases not matched to a gene. The germline V gene has CDR1 SQVTM and CDR2 ANQGSEA. CDR3 region: CSVGDRWDTQYF. CDR3 in DNA: TGCAGCGTTGGGGACAGGTGGGATACGCAGTATTTT.

This clonotype has a handful of counts. The V and J genes are TRBV28 and TRBJ2-1; the D gene could be TRBD1 or TRBD2 (5 bases each). CDR1 is MDHEN and CDR2 is SYDVKM in the germline V gene. CDR3 length: 16 residues. Deletions cut 1 base from V and 4 bases from J, with 14 bases between. CDR3 DNA: TGTGCCAGCAGTTTATTAGGGGACGGAATTTACAATGAGCAGTTCTTC. Translated, it gives CASSLLGDGIYNEQFF.

The CDR3 DNA sequence: TGTGCCAGCAGCTTATCTACAGGACAGGCTACCTATGTTCCGCAGTATTTT. Residues: CASSLSTGQATYVPQYF. The chain carries TRBV7-9 and TRBJ2-3; 7 bases are a match to TRBD1. V shed 2 bases, J shed 10 bases, and the junction held 18 bases outside the gene matches. This CDR3 is 17 amino acids long. Germline assignment: CDR1 SEHNR and CDR2 FQNEAQ (reference sequence).

The J gene is TRBJ2-3, the V gene TRBV7-2, with no clear D. V lost 2 bases to trimming and J lost 4 bases, with 10 bases between them. Germline CDR1 is SGHTA and CDR2 is FQGNSA. This CDR3 has 14 residues. For the CDR3, the DNA is TGTGCCAGCAGCTTAATCATGGGGTCAGATACGCAGTATTTT. This translates into CASSLIMGSDTQYF.

The chain has TRBV6-1 and TRBJ1-2; 8 bases match TRBD1. This CDR3 comprises 13 residues. V gave up 5 bases and J gave up 4 bases; unmatched junction bases: 3. Germline V lookup: CDR1 MNHNS, CDR2 SASEGT. The CDR3 coding sequence is TGTGCCAGCAGTCGACAGGGGTCCTATGGCTACACCTTC. Its translation: CASSRQGSYGYTF.

The sample holds a few counts of this clonotype. The chain couples TRBV20-1 to TRBJ1-2; weak D call: TRBD1 (5 bases). V was clipped by 3 bases and J by 4 bases, with 18 bases between them. CDR3 size: 15 residues. In germline, CDR1 is DFQATT, CDR2 SNEGSKA (reference sequence). The CDR3 here is CSARGEGPVSYGYTF. CDR3 DNA: TGCAGTGCTAGGGGCGAGGGGCCGGTGAGCTATGGCTACACCTTC.

The chain joins TRBV5-8 to TRBJ2-3; TRBD1 is a possible D gene (5 bases). CDR1 and CDR2 from the germline V gene are SGHTS and YDEGEE. V shed 1 base and J shed 2 bases, with 14 bases lying between them. The CDR3 contains 16 residues. The CDR3 sequence: CASSLSRTKITDTQYF. In nucleotides, the CDR3 is TGTGCCAGCAGCTTGTCCCGGACAAAGATCACAGATACGCAGTATTTT.

The J gene is TRBJ1-5, the V gene TRBV5-1, with 8 bases that match TRBD1. V was clipped by 4 bases and J by 3 bases; unmatched bases: 6. Germline V gives CDR1 SGHRS, CDR2 YFSETQ. The CDR3 totals 15 residues. The CDR3 sequence: CASSAGQGPNQPQHF. CDR3 bases: TGCGCCAGCAGCGCAGGACAGGGACCCAATCAGCCCCAGCATTTT.

V usage is TRBV29-1 and J usage is TRBJ1-4; the D is unclear. The CDR3 is 13 amino acids. Germline V gene sequence: CDR1 SQVTM, CDR2 ANQGSEA. V lost 4 bases, J lost 4 bases, and 10 bases lay in between. The CDR3 reads CSVGADLNEKLFF. Written as DNA, the CDR3 is TGCAGCGTTGGGGCGGACCTTAATGAAAAACTGTTTTTT. Together with reference TRBV29-1 and TRBJ1-4, the CDR3 gives the full variable domain: SAVISQKPSRDICQRGTSLTIQCQVDSQVTMMFWYRQQPGQSLTLIATANQGSEATYESGFVIDKFPISRPNLTFSTLTVSNMSPEDSSIYLCSVGADLNEKLFFGSGTQLSVL.

J is TRBJ1-5 and V is TRBV20-1; D possibly corresponds to TRBD1 (5 bases). The CDR3 spans 17 residues. Between the trimmed V and J ends, which lost 6 bases and 7 bases, there was a span of 28 bases. Germline V CDR1 and CDR2: DFQATT, SNEGSKA (reference sequence). In DNA form, the CDR3 reads TGCAGTGCCGGAATTACATTAGGGTCAGGGAAGAACCAGCCCCAGCATTTT. Translation gives CSAGITLGSGKNQPQHF.

CDR3 nucleotide sequence: TGCGCCAGCAGCTGGACGGCGGGCGGACCCGAGAGTGAGCAGTACTTC. This sequence encodes CASSWTAGGPESEQYF. The V gene is TRBV5-1, the J gene TRBJ2-5, with D possibly being TRBD2 (5 bases). In germline, CDR1 is SGHRS, CDR2 YFSETQ. This CDR3 region has 16 residues. Deletions cut 3 bases from V and 11 bases from J, with 26 bases between.

To note about this clonotype: A junction end diverges from the germline sequence, so it may reflect a read error. The chain joins TRBV28 to TRBJ2-3; 11 bases map to TRBD1. The germline V gene encodes CDR1 MDHEN and CDR2 SYDVKM. The CDR3 totals 15 residues. CDR3 sequence: CTSSWGDRGLDTQYF. The CDR3 nucleotides are TGTACCAGCAGTTGGGGGGACAGGGGGTTGGATACGCAGTATTTT. The full variable domain, its missing parts supplied by reference TRBV28 and TRBJ2-3, is DVKVTQSSRYLVKRTGEKVFLECVQDMDHENMFWYRQDPGLGLRLIYFSYDVKMKEKGDIPEGYSVSREKKERFSLILESASTNQTSMYLCTSSWGDRGLDTQYFGPGTRLTVL.